This T cell receptor (beta chain) was identified in a study of shared T cell receptors in the human thymus. The CDR3 has 15 amino acids. Germline V gene lookup returns CDR1 LNHDA and CDR2 SQIVND (reference sequence). Trimming at V came to 6 bases and at J to 0 bases, leaving 5 bases not matched to a gene. The method was immunoSEQ multiplex PCR; TCRdb's version includes in-frame clones alone and lacks a portion of them. The top ten clones hold about 0.01% of a sample with some 720,000 clones, 88% of them seen once. The sample was also reused in another study, on human thymus T cells. From that second work: Thymic resections from corrective heart surgery supplied the tissue. Blood and thymic repertoires both appeared biased in V and J gene usage.

This sequence joins TRBV19 and TRBJ1-5; 7 bases match TRBD1. Sequenced material: thymocytes. The sequence came from a boy younger than two with a congenital heart defect. The CDR3 loop is CASRPGGYSNQPQHF. DNA for the CDR3: TGTGCCAGTAGACCAGGGGGGTATAGCAATCAGCCCCAGCATTTT.